This T cell receptor (beta chain) was captured by sequencing in a study of OX40 agonist ivuxolimab in advanced cancers. Looking at the study overall: An anti-OX40 (CD134) antibody with agonistic activity, ivuxolimab, was administered to patients. The dose-escalation group included hepatocellular carcinoma, melanoma, renal cell carcinoma and head and neck cancer. Of the patients, three showed partial responses, one with hepatocellular carcinoma and two with cutaneous melanoma. Overall study results and limits: Clonal expansion from baseline to week 6 occurred in both CD4+ and CD8+ T cells.

As concerns this clone: Antigen specificity is unknown.

Profiled with immunoSEQ multiplex PCR; TCRdb holds only in-frame clones, not every one. This sample has under 80,000 clones, with around 90% found just once. The sample consisted of CD4+ or CD8+ T cells sorted from blood, taken in a trial of the OX40 agonist ivuxolimab. The sequence was obtained from an adult with an advanced solid tumor such as melanoma, head and neck, liver or kidney cancer.

CDR3 region: CASSLGGLADTQYF. CDR3 DNA sequence: TGTGCCAGCAGCTTAGGAGGCCTCGCAGATACGCAGTATTTT. The V gene is TRBV7-9, the J gene TRBJ2-3, with D uncertain. The germline CDR1 and CDR2 sequences are SEHNR and FQNEAQ (reference sequence). V lost 1 base and J lost 4, with 9 bases in between. The CDR3 runs 14 residues.